The clone carrying this TCR beta chain was seen a few times. MiXCR, applied by TCRdb to the 5' RACE reads, yields one record per CDR3 protein. The sample comprises under 650,000 distinct CDR3 sequences, around 17% of which are singletons, and 12% rests with the top ten. The source of the sample is a study of T-cell memory formation after mild COVID-19. The sequenced sample was PBMCs or a T cell subset sorted from them (not recorded which). This clonotype originated in an adult woman who had mild COVID-19 (a few samples of this study predate the infection). Cell type and time point are not known.

DNA of the CDR3: TGTGCCAGCAGCCAAGCAGCTAGCGCTAACTACGAGCAGTACTTC. It specifies CASSQAASANYEQYF. The chain uses TRBV4-2 and TRBJ2-7; maybe TRBD2 (6 bases). Germline V gene sequence: CDR1 LGHNA, CDR2 YNFKEQ. CDR3 length: 15 amino acids. Trimming took 1 base from V and 3 from J, leaving 13 bases between them.